This passage covers 10 T cell receptor beta chains from one sample sequenced in a study of regulatory T cells in long-lasting Graves disease. Library construction for TCR beta used iRepertoire HTBI primers and Arm-PCR of CDR3 regions. One entry per CDR3 protein, called by TCRdb with MiXCR from the multiplex PCR reads. There are 400,000 to 450,000 distinct CDR3 sequences in the sample; roughly 17% occur only once, and about 10% lies in the top ten. Indicated time point: newly diagnosed GD, antithyroid drugs for less than 3 months. PBMCs were the source of the RNA used for TCR sequencing. The sample was also reused in another study, on T cells in Graves' hyperthyroidism and ophthalmopathy.

The sequences come from peripheral blood mononuclear cells (PBMCs), collected at new diagnosis, from a patient treated with antithyroid drugs. These receptors all stem from a young woman with Graves disease.

Many counts were recorded for this clonotype. This chain connects TRBV29-1 to TRBJ2-7; 11 bases map to TRBD2. From germline, CDR1 is SQVTM and CDR2 ANQGSEA. The CDR3 loop spans 16 amino acids. Losses at the gene ends were 5 bases for V and 3 bases for J; bases not matched to a gene: 12. The CDR3 DNA follows: TGCAGCGTTTGGGCAGCGGCTAGCGGGAGGTACTACGAGCAGTACTTC. Its protein is CSVWAAASGRYYEQYF.

This clonotype was seen many times. The genes are TRBV19 and TRBJ1-2; weak D call: TRBD1 (6 bases). Germline CDR1 and CDR2: LNHDA and SQIVND (reference sequence). V was cut by 3 bases and J by 8 bases, with 25 bases left in between. The CDR3 consists of 17 residues. For the CDR3, the DNA is TGTGCCAGTAGTATCTCCGTGACAGGCACCCTATCGGGGGGCTACACCTTC. Translated, it gives CASSISVTGTLSGGYTF.

This clonotype was observed many times. The chain recombines TRBV29-1 with TRBJ2-1; possibly TRBD2 for D (5 bases). With 0 bases removed from V and 8 bases from J, the gap between germline ends came to 17 bases. Per the germline V gene, CDR1 is SQVTM and CDR2 is ANQGSEA. The CDR3 is 15 amino acids. Here the CDR3 reads CSVEERAGGLDEQFF. The CDR3 DNA is TGCAGCGTTGAAGAGAGGGCCGGAGGTCTGGATGAGCAGTTCTTC.

This clonotype occurred many times. The rearrangement uses TRBV18 and TRBJ1-4; no reliable D call. CDR1 KGHSH and CDR2 LQKENI come from the germline V gene. The CDR3 loop spans 15 amino acids. V was shortened by 6 bases and J by 0 bases, with 11 bases between the two germline ends. CDR3 DNA: TGTGCCAGCTCGGAGGGTCTGGCAACTAATGAAAAACTGTTTTTT. Translated: CASSEGLATNEKLFF.

This clonotype was counted only a few times. The chain is built from TRBV2 and TRBJ1-1; D gene uncertain. The V end lost 9 bases, the J end lost 3 bases, and 14 bases lay between the germline ends. CDR3 size: 13 residues. Per germline, CDR1 SNHLY and CDR2 FYNNEI. CDR3 in DNA: TGTGCCAGGGCCCGGGAGTTAGACACTGAAGCTTTCTTT. This sequence encodes CARARELDTEAFF.

This clonotype showed up many times. The gene calls are TRBV20-1 and TRBJ2-3; a possible D gene is TRBD2 (6 bases). CDR1 is DFQATT, CDR2 SNEGSKA, per germline (reference sequence). V gave up 6 bases and J gave up 6 bases, with 10 bases separating them. The CDR3 consists of 11 residues. The CDR3 loop is CSAEEGDTQYF. The CDR3 DNA sequence: TGCAGTGCGGAGGAGGGGGATACGCAGTATTTT.

This clonotype showed up many times. The chain recombines TRBV7-2 with TRBJ2-1; D uncertain. The CDR3 sequence is 13 residues long. CDR1 and CDR2 (germline): SGHTA, FQGNSA. With 5 bases removed from V and 5 bases from J, the gap between germline ends came to 10 bases. This CDR3 reads CASSLLFDNEQFF. The CDR3 DNA sequence: TGTGCCAGCAGCCTCCTCTTTGACAATGAGCAGTTCTTC.

The sample holds many counts of this clonotype. The chain is built from TRBV20-1 and TRBJ1-5; D is ambiguous. The CDR3 loop spans 16 amino acids. The V gene's germline CDR1 is DFQATT and CDR2 SNEGSKA (reference sequence). The V end lost 0 bases, the J end lost 0 bases, and 12 bases lay between the germline ends. The CDR3 reads CSARDFAEYSNQPQHF. The CDR3 nucleotides are TGCAGTGCTAGAGATTTCGCAGAATATAGCAATCAGCCCCAGCATTTT.

This clonotype was detected many times. For the CDR3, the DNA is TGTGCCAGCGGCAGGGGAGGAGAAGGCTACACCTTC. This sequence encodes CASGRGGEGYTF. The chain combines TRBV7-9 with TRBJ1-2; D perhaps matches TRBD1 (6 bases). This CDR3 has 12 amino acids. Germline CDR1 is SEHNR and CDR2 is FQNEAQ (reference sequence). The V and J ends lost 8 bases and 8 bases respectively, with 15 bases between them.

This sequence joins TRBV19 and TRBJ2-5; a possible D gene is TRBD2 (6 bases). From germline, CDR1 is LNHDA and CDR2 SQIVND (reference sequence). The CDR3 is made up of 16 amino acids. Trimming removed 5 bases at V and 1 base at J, with 17 bases between. The CDR3 loop is CASSPLGTLPQETQYF. The CDR3 DNA follows: TGTGCCAGTAGTCCGTTGGGGACTCTACCCCAAGAGACCCAGTACTTC.